The source of this T cell receptor beta chain is a study of shared clonotypes between healthy human individuals. Overall study context: A couple of women and a few men aged 18 to 49 made up the donors. There were three CD4 naive, three CD4 memory, two CD8 naive and one CD8 memory plates per donor.

The V gene's germline CDR1 is SGDLS and CDR2 YYNGEE. Trimming took 4 bases from V and 1 from J, leaving 10 bases between them. The CDR3 is 14 residues long. Assay used: immunoSEQ multiplex PCR; TCRdb lists only in-frame clones, some missing. The sample carries under 2,500,000 clones, almost 96% recorded once. The sequence derives from a man younger than 35 in good health. The V call is TRBV9, the J call TRBJ2-3; D is uncertain. Specimen: naive CD4+ T cells sorted from blood. Indicated subset: CD45RA+ positively selected. The CDR3 spells CASSLDGGTDTQYF. The CDR3 DNA is TGTGCCAGCAGCTTGGACGGAGGCACAGATACGCAGTATTTT.